This T cell receptor beta chain was found in a study of shared clonotypes between healthy human individuals. Study-wide background: In total, the donors were two women and a few men aged 18 to 49.

CD45RO negativity and positive selection for CCR7 defined naive CD8 cells, a population that excluded terminally differentiated effector memory CD45RA+ cells. Adult donors, all healthy and HIV-negative, had no recent acute infections or vaccinations. CDR3 length: 15 residues. V was shortened by 1 base and J by 3 bases, with 12 bases between the two germline ends. Germline V gives CDR1 SEHNR, CDR2 FQNEAQ (reference sequence). The genomic DNA of each subset was split evenly across several immunoSEQ plates. TCRdb's table, derived via immunoSEQ multiplex PCR, lists solely in-frame clones and lacks some. The sample carries nearly 2 million clones, about 95% recorded once.

What was sequenced was naive CD8+ T cells sorted from blood. The source is a man between 18 and 29 years old in good health. The chain uses TRBV7-9 and TRBJ1-1; D may be TRBD1 (5 bases). Here the CDR3 reads CASSLGWGEDTEAFF. The CDR3 DNA is TGTGCCAGCAGCTTAGGGTGGGGGGAGGACACTGAAGCTTTCTTT.